The 11 T cell receptor beta chains presented below share a single source sample, sequenced in a study of blood T cells in healthy people across ages. A sample-barcoded 5' primer and a J-beta primer mix were used in a second PCR of roughly 7 to 11 cycles. Using its own MiXCR run on the 5' RACE reads, TCRdb lists one record per CDR3 protein. The sample lists 550,000 to 750,000 distinct CDR3 sequences; roughly 21% were seen once. The material sequenced was blood. These receptors were taken from a man between 65 and 85 years old in good health.

This clonotype occurred a few times. This chain joins TRBV14 and TRBJ2-1; no definite D call. The CDR3 covers 11 residues. Deletions cut 6 bases from V and 7 bases from J, with 7 bases between. The germline V gene has CDR1 SGHDN and CDR2 FVKESK. The CDR3 region is CASSEGNEQFF. CDR3 DNA sequence: TGTGCCAGCAGTGAAGGGAATGAGCAGTTCTTC.

This clonotype was recorded at least ten times. The chain carries TRBV6-2 or TRBV6-3 and TRBJ2-5, with TRBD1 as a possible D gene (5 bases). The CDR3 consists of 13 residues. The V end lost 2 bases, the J end lost 4 bases, and 8 bases lay between the germline ends. The germline gives CDR1 MNHEY, CDR2 SVGEGT. The CDR3 here is CASSYRQIETQYF. CDR3 bases: TGTGCCAGCAGTTACCGACAGATAGAGACCCAGTACTTC.

This clonotype was seen a handful of times. This sequence joins TRBV6-1 and TRBJ2-5, with 10 bases matching TRBD2. The CDR3 consists of 16 residues. CDR1 and CDR2 from the germline V gene are MNHNS and SASEGT. V gave up 6 bases and J gave up 5 bases; unmatched junction bases: 12. The CDR3 DNA sequence: TGTGCCAGCAGCATCAACCCTAGCGGGAGTTGGGAGACCCAGTACTTC. Translation gives CASSINPSGSWETQYF.

This clonotype has at least ten counts. One end of the junction varies from germline; a read error may be responsible. The V and J genes are TRBV7-7 and TRBJ2-5; no clear D gene. The CDR3 runs 12 residues. Germline V CDR1 and CDR2: SSHAT, FNYEAQ (reference sequence). CDR3 nucleotides: TGTGCTAGCAGCGCCGGATCGGAGACCCAGTACTTC. It yields the protein CASSAGSETQYF.

This sequence joins TRBV20-1 and TRBJ2-1; 7 bases agree with TRBD1. This CDR3 has 13 residues. Germline lookup yields CDR1 DFQATT and CDR2 SNEGSKA (reference sequence). The trim removed 3 bases at V and 8 bases at J, leaving 7 bases unmatched. The CDR3 sequence: CSASSPTGDEQFF. CDR3 coding DNA: TGCAGTGCTAGCTCCCCTACAGGGGATGAGCAGTTCTTC.

This clonotype was seen a handful of times. The junction and the germline gene differ at one end; a read error may be behind it. This chain connects TRBV5-1 to TRBJ2-3, with 11 bases identical to TRBD2. The germline gives CDR1 SGHRS, CDR2 YFSETQ. This CDR3 spans 17 amino acids. The CDR3: CVSSLEVAGGPGDTQYF. The CDR3, as DNA: TGCGTCAGCAGCTTGGAGGTAGCGGGAGGGCCTGGAGATACGCAGTATTTT.

The V call is TRBV13, the J call TRBJ2-1; 12 nucleotides match TRBD2. From germline, CDR1 is PRHDT and CDR2 FYEKMQ (reference sequence). V was pared by 0 bases and J by 4 bases, with 7 bases of the junction left unmatched. The length of the CDR3 is 18 residues. The CDR3 is CASSLGASGRVSYNEQFF. The CDR3, as DNA: TGTGCCAGCAGCTTAGGGGCTAGCGGGAGGGTCTCGTACAATGAGCAGTTCTTC.

This clonotype came up many times. The chain uses TRBV28 and TRBJ2-3; possibly TRBD2 for D (6 bases). The CDR3 covers 14 residues. In germline, CDR1 is MDHEN, CDR2 SYDVKM. The V and J ends lost 8 bases and 0 bases respectively, with 12 bases between them. The DNA for the CDR3 is TGTGCCAGCTCGGCGGGATATAGCACAGATACGCAGTATTTT. Amino acid sequence: CASSAGYSTDTQYF.

This clonotype was counted only a few times. The CDR3 bases are TGTGCCAGCAGTTACGGGGGCTGGGTGTCCTACGAGCAGTACTTC. Its protein product is CASSYGGWVSYEQYF. V is TRBV6-5 and J is TRBJ2-7; maybe TRBD1 (6 bases). The CDR3 has 15 amino acids. Trimming cost V 2 bases and J 1 base, with 12 bases left between them. Germline CDR1 reads MNHEY; CDR2 reads SVGAGI.

J is TRBJ2-7 and V is TRBV20-1, with 13 bases identical to TRBD2. The junction had 6 bases not matched to a gene; V was cut back by 0 bases and J by 4 bases. Germline V gene lookup returns CDR1 DFQATT and CDR2 SNEGSKA (reference sequence). CDR3 length equals 16 residues. In DNA form, the CDR3 reads TGCAGTGCTAGAGATCACGGACTAGCGGGGGCTTACGAGCAGTACTTC. Protein product: CSARDHGLAGAYEQYF.

This clonotype was detected only a few times. The rearrangement uses TRBV5-1 and TRBJ2-3; 8 nucleotides agree with TRBD2. The V gene's germline CDR1 is SGHRS and CDR2 YFSETQ. This CDR3 spans 14 amino acids. The V and J ends lost 5 bases and 2 bases, in that order; junction bases with no gene match: 4. Here the CDR3 reads CASRPTSVTDTQYF. The CDR3 nucleotides read TGCGCCAGCAGACCGACTAGCGTCACAGATACGCAGTATTTT.